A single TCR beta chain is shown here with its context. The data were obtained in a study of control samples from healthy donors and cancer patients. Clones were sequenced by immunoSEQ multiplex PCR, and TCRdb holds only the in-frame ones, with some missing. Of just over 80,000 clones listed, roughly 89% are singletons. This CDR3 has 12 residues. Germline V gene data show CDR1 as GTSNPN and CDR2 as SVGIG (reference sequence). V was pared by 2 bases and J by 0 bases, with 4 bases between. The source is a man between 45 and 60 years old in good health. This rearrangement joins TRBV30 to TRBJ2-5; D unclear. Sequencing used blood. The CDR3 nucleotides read TGTGCCTGGAGTATGAACCAAGAGACCCAGTACTTC. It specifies CAWSMNQETQYF.